The clone carrying this T cell receptor (beta chain) has a handful of counts. Antigen unknown. Treatment given: roughly 11-day PBMC culture with coronavirus spike peptide pools or control peptides (ViraFEST assay). Following expansion of antigen-specific T cells with peptide pools, ViraFEST then sequenced TCRs. This record comes from a study of vaccination and CD4 T cells after COVID-19. As for the study in general: Post-vaccination samples were procured at a median of approximately 72 days following dose two (range 14 to 241). SARS-CoV-2, HCoV-NL63, HCoV-OC43 and HCoV-229E supplied the overlapping spike peptides used to stimulate cells.

V was cut by 2 bases and J by 0 bases, with 10 bases left in between. The CDR3 covers 15 residues. Germline V lookup: CDR1 ENHRY, CDR2 SYGVKD. Oncomine TCR Beta short-read sequencing was applied to DNA from cultured CD4+ T cells. TCRdb reprocessed the PCR reads with MiXCR, giving one entry per CDR3 protein. The table includes 15,000 or so distinct CDR3 sequences, around 56% detected once. The chain recombines TRBV10-3 with TRBJ1-1; D gene unclear. The origin of this receptor is a human donor who had recovered from COVID-19. Sequencing was carried out using CD4+ T cells from blood, cultured in vitro. The CDR3 region is CAISEVRPVNTEAFF. CDR3 DNA: TGTGCCATCAGTGAGGTTAGACCGGTGAACACTGAAGCTTTCTTT.